A single sample is the source of the 4 T cell receptor beta chains below, sequenced in a study of blood T cells in healthy people across ages. Sample-barcoded 5' priming and a J-beta primer mix drove a second PCR of about 6 to 12 cycles. TCRdb passed the 5' RACE reads through MiXCR, listing each CDR3 protein once. In the table there are approximately 800,000 distinct CDR3 sequences, roughly 26% of which are singletons. In addition, the sample was reused for a study of T cells of mothers and their children.

The sequencing input was blood. These receptors all stem from a boy younger than 18 in good health.

CDR3 nucleotides: TGCAGCGTCGGTCCTAGCACAGATACGCAGTATTTT. Encoded protein: CSVGPSTDTQYF. V and J are TRBV29-1 and TRBJ2-3; no clear D gene. V shed 6 bases and J shed 0 bases, with 7 bases lying between them. This CDR3 spans 12 amino acids. Germline CDR1 SQVTM, CDR2 ANQGSEA.

CDR3 sequence: CASSSWTSGSEQFF. The CDR3 bases are TGTGCCAGCAGCTCCTGGACTAGCGGGAGTGAGCAGTTCTTC. The rearrangement joins TRBV7-2 to TRBJ2-1; 13 bases match TRBD2. Germline V gene data show CDR1 as SGHTA and CDR2 as FQGNSA. The CDR3 is 14 amino acids. The junction had 3 bases not matched to a gene; V was cut back by 4 bases and J by 9 bases.

The chain uses TRBV4-1 and TRBJ1-5; perhaps TRBD1 as D (5 bases). The CDR3 is 17 amino acids. V lost 1 base, J lost 7 bases, and 20 bases lay in between. CDR1 and CDR2 (germline): MGHRA, YSYEKL. The CDR3 coding sequence is TGCGCCAGCAGCCAAGTGAGACCGGGACTTTTTGGGCAGCCCCAGCATTTT. Its translation is CASSQVRPGLFGQPQHF.

The chain carries TRBV7-3 and TRBJ2-3; possible D gene TRBD2, 6 bases. The CDR3 sequence is 18 residues long. Germline V gives CDR1 SGHTA, CDR2 FQGTGA. The ends were cut back, 6 bases at V and 0 bases at J, with 22 bases in the middle. The chain's CDR3 is CASSRTPLGSGSTDTQYF. The DNA for the CDR3 is TGTGCCAGCAGTCGTACTCCGTTAGGTAGCGGAAGCACAGATACGCAGTATTTT.